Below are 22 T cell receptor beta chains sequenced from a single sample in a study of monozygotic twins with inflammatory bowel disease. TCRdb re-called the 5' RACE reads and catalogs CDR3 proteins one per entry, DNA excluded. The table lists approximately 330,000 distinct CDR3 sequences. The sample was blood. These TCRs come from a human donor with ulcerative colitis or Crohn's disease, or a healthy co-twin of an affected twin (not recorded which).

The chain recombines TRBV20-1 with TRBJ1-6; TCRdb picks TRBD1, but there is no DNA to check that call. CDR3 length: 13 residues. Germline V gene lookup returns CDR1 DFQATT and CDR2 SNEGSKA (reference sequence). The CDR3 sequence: CSASPQGSSPLHF.

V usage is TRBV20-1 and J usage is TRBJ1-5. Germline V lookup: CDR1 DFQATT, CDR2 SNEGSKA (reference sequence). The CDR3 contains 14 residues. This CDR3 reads CSVAGQFSNQPQHF.

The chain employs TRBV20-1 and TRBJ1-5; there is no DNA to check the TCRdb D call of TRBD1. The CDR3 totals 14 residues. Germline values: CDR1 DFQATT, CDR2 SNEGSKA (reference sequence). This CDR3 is CSARPGPSNQPQHF.

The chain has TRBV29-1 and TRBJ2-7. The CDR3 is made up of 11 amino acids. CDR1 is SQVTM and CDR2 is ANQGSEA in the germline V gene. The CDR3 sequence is CSVEVDYEQYF.

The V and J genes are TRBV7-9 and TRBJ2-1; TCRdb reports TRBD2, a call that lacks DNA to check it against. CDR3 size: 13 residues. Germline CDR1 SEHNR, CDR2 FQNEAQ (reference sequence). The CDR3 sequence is CASSFGLINEQFF.

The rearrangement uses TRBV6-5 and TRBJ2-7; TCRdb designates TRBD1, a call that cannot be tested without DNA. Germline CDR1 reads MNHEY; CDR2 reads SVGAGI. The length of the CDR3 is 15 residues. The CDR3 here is CASSSVPLGIYEQYF.

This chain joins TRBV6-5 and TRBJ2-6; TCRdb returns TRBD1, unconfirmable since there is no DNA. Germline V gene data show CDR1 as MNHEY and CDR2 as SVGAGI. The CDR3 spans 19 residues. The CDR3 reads CASSLRDRQRASGANVLTF.

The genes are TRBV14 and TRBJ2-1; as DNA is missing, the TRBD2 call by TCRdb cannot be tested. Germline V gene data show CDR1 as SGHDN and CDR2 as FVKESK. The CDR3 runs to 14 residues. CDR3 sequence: CASSLDFDPLQQFF. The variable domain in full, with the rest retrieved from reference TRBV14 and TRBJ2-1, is EAGVTQFPSHSVIEKGQTVTLRCDPISGHDNLYWYRRVMGKEIKFLLHFVKESKQDESGMPNNRFLAERTGGTYSTLKVQPAELEDSGVYFCASSLDFDPLQQFFGPGTRLTVL.

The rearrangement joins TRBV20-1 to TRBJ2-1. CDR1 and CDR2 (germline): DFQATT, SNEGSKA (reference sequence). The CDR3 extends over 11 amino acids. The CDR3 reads CSATSYNEQFF.

The chain's CDR3 is CASSPQGLGPHGYTF. V gene TRBV28 combines with J gene TRBJ1-2; checking the TCRdb D call of TRBD1 is not possible without DNA. Germline CDR1 reads MDHEN; CDR2 reads SYDVKM. This CDR3 is built from 15 residues.

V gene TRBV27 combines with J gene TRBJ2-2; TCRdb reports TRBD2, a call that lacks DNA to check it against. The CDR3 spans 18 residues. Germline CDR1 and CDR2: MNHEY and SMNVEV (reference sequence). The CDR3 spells CASSQGLAGGSNTGELFF.

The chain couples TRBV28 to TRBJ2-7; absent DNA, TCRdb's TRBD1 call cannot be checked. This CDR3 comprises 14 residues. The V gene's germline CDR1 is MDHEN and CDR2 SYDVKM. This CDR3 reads CASTRDRASWEQYF.

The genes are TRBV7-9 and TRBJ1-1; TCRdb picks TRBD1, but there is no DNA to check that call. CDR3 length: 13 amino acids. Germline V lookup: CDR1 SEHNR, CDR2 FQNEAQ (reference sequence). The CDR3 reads CASSFTTQGEAFF.

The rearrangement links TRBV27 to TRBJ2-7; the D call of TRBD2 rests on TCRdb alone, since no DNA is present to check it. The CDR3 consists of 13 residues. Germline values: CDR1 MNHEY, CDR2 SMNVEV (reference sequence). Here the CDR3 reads CASSLREANEQYF.

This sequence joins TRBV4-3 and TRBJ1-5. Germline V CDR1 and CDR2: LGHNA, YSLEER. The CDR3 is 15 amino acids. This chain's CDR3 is CASSQERGPNQPQHF.

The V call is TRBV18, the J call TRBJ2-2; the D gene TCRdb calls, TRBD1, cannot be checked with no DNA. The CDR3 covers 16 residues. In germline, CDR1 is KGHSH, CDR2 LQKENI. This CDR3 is CASSPTKDRGTGELFF.

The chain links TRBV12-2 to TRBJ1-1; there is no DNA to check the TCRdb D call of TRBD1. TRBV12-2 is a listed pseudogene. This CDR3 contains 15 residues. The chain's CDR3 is CASRYPDRANTEAFF.

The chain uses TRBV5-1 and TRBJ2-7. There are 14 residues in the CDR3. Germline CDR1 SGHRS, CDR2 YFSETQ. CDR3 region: CASSPTPSSYEQYF. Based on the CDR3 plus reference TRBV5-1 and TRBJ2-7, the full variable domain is KAGVTQTPRYLIKTRGQQVTLSCSPISGHRSVSWYQQTPGQGLQFLFEYFSETQRNKGNFPGRFSGRQFSNSRSEMNVSTLELGDSALYLCASSPTPSSYEQYFGPGTRLTVT.

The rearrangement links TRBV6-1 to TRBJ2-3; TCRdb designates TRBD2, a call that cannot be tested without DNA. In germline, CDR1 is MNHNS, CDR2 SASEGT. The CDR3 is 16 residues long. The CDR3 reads CASSTPAGGTTDTQYF.

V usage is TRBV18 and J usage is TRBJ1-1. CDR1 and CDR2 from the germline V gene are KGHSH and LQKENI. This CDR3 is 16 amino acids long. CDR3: CASSPMVQGPYTEAFF.

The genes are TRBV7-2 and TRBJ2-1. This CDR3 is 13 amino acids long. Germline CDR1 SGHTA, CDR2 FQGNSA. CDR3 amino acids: CASSRRREGEQFF.

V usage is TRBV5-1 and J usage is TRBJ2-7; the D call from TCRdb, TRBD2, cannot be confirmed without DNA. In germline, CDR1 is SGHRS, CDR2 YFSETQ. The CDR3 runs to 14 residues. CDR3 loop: CASSLSGTWYEQYF.